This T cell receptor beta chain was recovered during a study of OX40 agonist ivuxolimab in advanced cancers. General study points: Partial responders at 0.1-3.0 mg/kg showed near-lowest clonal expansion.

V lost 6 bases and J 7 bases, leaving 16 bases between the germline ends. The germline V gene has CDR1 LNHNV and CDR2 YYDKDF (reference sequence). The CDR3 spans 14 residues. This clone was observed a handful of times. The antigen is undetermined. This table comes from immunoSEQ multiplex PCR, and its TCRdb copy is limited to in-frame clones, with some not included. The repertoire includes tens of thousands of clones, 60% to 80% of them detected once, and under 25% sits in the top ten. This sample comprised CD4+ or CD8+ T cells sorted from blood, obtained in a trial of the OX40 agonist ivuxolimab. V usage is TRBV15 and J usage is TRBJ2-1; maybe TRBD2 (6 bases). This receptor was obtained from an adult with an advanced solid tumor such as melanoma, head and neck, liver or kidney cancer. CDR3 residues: CATSATGVRNEQFF. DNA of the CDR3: TGTGCCACCAGTGCGACGGGGGTAAGGAATGAGCAGTTCTTC.